This TCR beta chain was captured by sequencing in a study of shared clonotypes between healthy human individuals. Study conclusions and caveats: It was the few donors that limited the genetic and exposure-history diversity represented. Compared with memory subsets, naive subsets generally had larger estimated richness.

This CDR3 region has 15 residues. Looked up from germline, CDR1 is SGDLS and CDR2 is YYNGEE. V was pared by 4 bases and J by 2 bases, with 15 bases between. Naive-designated CD8 cells lacked CD45RO, were positively enriched for CCR7, and omitted terminally differentiated effector memory CD45RA+ cells. For this clone: As yet, its antigen is unknown.

Deep-level running was used for the assay. Authors' methods: ImmunoSEQ output held junction-only sequences without quality scores, so filtering differed. Only in-frame clones appear in the TCRdb table, and some are missing; sequencing was by immunoSEQ multiplex PCR. Clonal size and the V and J genes are those of that table, whereas D and trimming came from the DNA. The sample lists millions of clones, approximately 94% occurring once. This receptor was taken from a man between 18 and 35 years old in good health. Material: naive CD8+ T cells sorted from blood. This chain joins TRBV9 and TRBJ1-2; no firm D call. The CDR3 coding sequence is TGTGCCAGCAGCCCCTCGTCTGGGCAAAACTATGGCTACACCTTC. Encoded protein: CASSPSSGQNYGYTF.